The 21 T cell receptor beta chains given below trace back to one sample, sequenced in a study of T-cell reconstitution after alpha-beta-depleted transplantation in children (dated by TCRdb to the mid-2010s). The library came from PCR. Sequenced using an Illumina HiSeq 2500. TCR libraries were prepared with molecular barcoding, using unique molecular identifiers to normalize TCRbeta repertoire quantification. The raw public reads went through TCRdb reprocessing: fastp at Q25, MiXCR clone calling, in-frame beta chains kept. A single entry per CDR3 protein holds the most common genes and DNA from its merged rows. In this sample the table shows approximately 1,000,000 distinct CDR3 sequences, about 26% of which occur a single time. Jointly, the top ten make up under 30% of the sample. The meaning of the sample's treatment or condition label: allogeneic hematopoietic cell transplantation with graft depleted of TCRalphabeta T cells and CD19 B cells.

The starting material was PBMCs, mostly from graft donor cells, obtained 360 days after TCRalphabeta/CD19-depleted stem cell transplant. These receptors all come from a boy younger than two who had a stem cell transplant for SCID, so the T cells may come from the graft donor.

The count of this clonotype is one. The chain is built from TRBV7-7 and TRBJ2-2; a possible D gene is TRBD1 (6 bases). The CDR3 runs to 15 residues. The ends were cut back, 2 bases at V and 7 bases at J, with 14 bases in the middle. Germline CDR1 is SSHAT and CDR2 is FNYEAQ (reference sequence). This CDR3 is CASSLTLDSIGELFF. In DNA form, the CDR3 reads TGTGCCAGCAGCTTAACGCTGGACAGCATCGGGGAGCTGTTTTTT.

J is TRBJ1-3 and V is TRBV9; D unclear. Germline values: CDR1 SGDLS, CDR2 YYNGEE. The CDR3 consists of 14 residues. The ends were cut back, 0 bases at V and 4 bases at J, with 8 bases in the middle. CDR3 amino acids: CASSVALNGNTIYF. In nucleotides, the CDR3 is TGTGCCAGCAGCGTAGCACTGAACGGAAACACCATATATTTT.

The rearrangement links TRBV20-1 to TRBJ2-1; 7 bases agree with TRBD1. There are 15 residues in the CDR3. V shed 5 bases and J 4 bases; nucleotides not matched to a gene: 11. Germline V lookup: CDR1 DFQATT, CDR2 SNEGSKA (reference sequence). The CDR3 is CSADPGQDPYNEQFF. CDR3 coding DNA: TGCAGTGCTGACCCCGGACAGGATCCTTACAATGAGCAGTTCTTC.

The gene calls are TRBV29-1 and TRBJ2-3; tentative D call: TRBD2 (6 bases). The CDR3 is 11 residues long. V lost 1 base and J lost 11, with 10 bases in between. In germline, CDR1 is SQVTM, CDR2 ANQGSEA. The CDR3 loop reads CSVEVVGGQYF. The DNA for the CDR3 is TGCAGCGTTGAAGTGGTCGGGGGGCAGTATTTT.

The chain has TRBV2 and TRBJ2-1, with D unclear. The CDR3 loop spans 13 amino acids. Germline V gives CDR1 SNHLY, CDR2 FYNNEI. Trimming stripped 6 bases from V and 4 bases from J, with 10 bases between. The CDR3 sequence is CASRSILYNEQFF. CDR3 coding DNA: TGTGCCAGCAGATCCATACTTTACAATGAGCAGTTCTTC.

This clonotype was detected only once. The J gene is TRBJ1-1, the V gene TRBV11-2; D is possibly TRBD1 (5 bases). Trimming shortened V by 5 bases and J by 1 base, and 17 bases separated the two germline ends. The V gene's germline CDR1 is SGHAT and CDR2 FQNNGV. The CDR3 is 16 amino acids. In nucleotides, the CDR3 is TGTGCCAGCAGCCCCCCGTGGGGCGTGGGGAACACTGAAGCTTTCTTT. Protein product: CASSPPWGVGNTEAFF.

The chain combines TRBV28 with TRBJ1-6, with D hard to call. Per germline, CDR1 MDHEN and CDR2 SYDVKM. The ends were cut back, 6 bases at V and 0 bases at J, with 9 bases in the middle. This CDR3 is 15 amino acids long. This CDR3 is CASREQSSYNSPLHF. As DNA, the CDR3 is TGTGCCAGCAGGGAGCAGAGCTCCTATAATTCACCCCTCCACTTT. Complete variable domain (other parts from reference TRBV28 and TRBJ1-6): DVKVTQSSRYLVKRTGEKVFLECVQDMDHENMFWYRQDPGLGLRLIYFSYDVKMKEKGDIPEGYSVSREKKERFSLILESASTNQTSMYLCASREQSSYNSPLHFGNGTRLTVT.

The genes are TRBV6-1 and TRBJ2-3; 11 nucleotides align to TRBD1. Germline V CDR1 and CDR2: MNHNS, SASEGT. This CDR3 spans 14 amino acids. The V segment lost 6 bases and the J segment 10 bases; nucleotides outside the gene matches: 9. The CDR3 coding sequence is TGTGCCAGCAGACGGACAGGGGGCAGAATCGCGCAGTATTTT. Its protein product is CASRRTGGRIAQYF.

This clonotype occurred a few times. The chain joins TRBV9 to TRBJ2-5; 8 positions agree with TRBD2. J was trimmed by 2 bases and V by 0 bases; bases with no gene match: 18. Germline V lookup: CDR1 SGDLS, CDR2 YYNGEE. CDR3 length: 20 amino acids. The CDR3 bases are TGTGCCAGCAGCGTAGCCGACCTAACAGTAGCGGGGAATCCGCAAGAGACCCAGTACTTC. Translating gives CASSVADLTVAGNPQETQYF.

This clonotype was detected a few times. The rearrangement uses TRBV9 and TRBJ2-7; 9 bases line up with TRBD1. The CDR3 loop spans 15 amino acids. Trimming cost V 2 bases and J 2 bases; bases outside gene matches: 5. Germline values: CDR1 SGDLS, CDR2 YYNGEE. The CDR3 here is CASSVATGGTYEQYF. In nucleotides, the CDR3 is TGTGCCAGCAGCGTCGCGACAGGGGGGACCTACGAGCAGTACTTC.

This clonotype was seen only a few times. The chain carries TRBV9 and TRBJ1-3, with D unclear. V was clipped by 1 base and J by 4 bases, with 15 bases between them. Germline CDR1 SGDLS, CDR2 YYNGEE. The CDR3 totals 16 residues. CDR3 coding DNA: TGTGCCAGCAGCGTATCCCCGGACGTGGCGGGAAACACCATATATTTT. This translates into CASSVSPDVAGNTIYF.

This clonotype appeared a few times. The chain uses TRBV9 and TRBJ2-1; D tentatively reads TRBD1 or TRBD2 (6 bases each). The V and J ends lost 2 bases and 12 bases respectively, with 18 bases between them. The CDR3 has 14 amino acids. The V gene's germline CDR1 is SGDLS and CDR2 YYNGEE. The CDR3: CASSVLGGGIGQFF. CDR3 DNA: TGTGCCAGCAGCGTCCTTGGAGGGGGGATTGGGCAGTTCTTC.

This clonotype was detected a few times. The V and J genes are TRBV7-2 and TRBJ1-5; D unclear. The CDR3 is 15 residues long. Trimming removed 1 base from V and 6 bases from J, with 13 bases in between. CDR1 is SGHTA, CDR2 FQGNSA, per germline. The CDR3 bases are TGTGCCAGCAGCTTAGGGTCGAGGGCTGGTCAGCCCCAGCATTTT. The encoded protein is CASSLGSRAGQPQHF.

The CDR3 loop reads CASSLDSGDTQYF. The DNA of the CDR3 is TGTGCCAGCAGCTTAGATAGTGGAGATACGCAGTATTTT. V usage is TRBV7-8 and J usage is TRBJ2-3; no reliable D call. Germline V gene lookup returns CDR1 SGHVS and CDR2 FQNEAQ. This CDR3 contains 13 residues. Trimming took off 1 base at V and 5 bases at J, with 7 bases between the two ends. The whole variable domain, remainder taken from reference TRBV7-8 and TRBJ2-3, is GAGVSQSPRYKVAKRGQDVALRCDPISGHVSLFWYQQALGQGPEFLTYFQNEAQLDKSGLPSDRFFAERPEGSVSTLKIQRTQQEDSAVYLCASSLDSGDTQYFGPGTRLTVL.

The genes are TRBV4-2 and TRBJ2-3; TRBD2 matches at 13 bases. V shed 0 bases, J shed 7 bases, and the junction held 10 bases outside the gene matches. Germline V lookup: CDR1 LGHNA, CDR2 YNFKEQ. The CDR3 is made up of 18 amino acids. CDR3 region: CASSQEFTSGGVIHTQYF. Written as DNA, the CDR3 is TGTGCCAGCAGCCAAGAGTTTACTAGCGGGGGGGTTATACATACGCAGTATTTT.

This clonotype showed up just a few times. This chain links TRBV28 with TRBJ1-4, with a weak D call TRBD1 (5 bases). Trimming took off 5 bases at V and 5 bases at J, with 15 bases between the two ends. This CDR3 has 15 amino acids. Germline assignment: CDR1 MDHEN and CDR2 SYDVKM. CDR3 nucleotide sequence: TGTGCCAGCAGTCCGACAGTCCCTTGGAATGAAAAACTGTTTTTT. Its protein product is CASSPTVPWNEKLFF.

This clonotype has just a few counts. The chain recombines TRBV13 with TRBJ1-2, with TRBD1 matching over 7 bases. After removal of 4 bases from V and 3 bases from J, the junction contained 8 bases not matched to a gene. CDR3 length: 15 residues. CDR1 is PRHDT and CDR2 is FYEKMQ in the germline V gene (reference sequence). CDR3 protein: CASSSLNRGHYGYTF. CDR3 DNA: TGTGCCAGCAGCTCTCTAAACAGGGGACACTATGGCTACACCTTC.

The chain couples TRBV20-1 to TRBJ2-3; 13 positions agree with TRBD2. With V trimmed by 4 bases and J by 8 bases, 15 bases remained unmatched. Germline CDR1 is DFQATT and CDR2 is SNEGSKA (reference sequence). This CDR3 spans 17 amino acids. The chain's CDR3 is CSATRTSGGGRGVTQYF. The CDR3 coding sequence is TGCAGTGCTACCAGGACTAGCGGGGGTGGAAGGGGTGTTACGCAGTATTTT.

The V and J genes are TRBV4-2 and TRBJ1-5; tentatively, D is TRBD1 (6 bases). Trimming left V 0 bases short and J 1 base short, with 16 bases between. Germline V lookup: CDR1 LGHNA, CDR2 YNFKEQ. The CDR3 contains 18 residues. CDR3 in amino acids: CASSQERGGFRSNQPQHF. The CDR3 coding sequence is TGTGCCAGCAGCCAAGAAAGGGGGGGATTCCGGAGCAATCAGCCCCAGCATTTT.

This clonotype was seen a few times. The gene calls are TRBV12-3 or TRBV12-4 and TRBJ2-7, with TRBD1 identical over 8 bases. The V segment lost 5 bases and the J segment 3 bases; nucleotides outside the gene matches: 9. This CDR3 spans 15 amino acids. CDR3 loop: CASSLTAGGIYEQYF. The CDR3 DNA follows: TGTGCCAGCAGTCTAACGGCAGGGGGCATCTACGAGCAGTACTTC.

This clonotype was seen only a few times. The gene calls are TRBV30 and TRBJ2-7; 12 bases agree with TRBD1. Trimming cost V 3 bases and J 7 bases; bases outside gene matches: 22. CDR1 GTSNPN and CDR2 SVGIG come from the germline V gene (reference sequence). The CDR3 extends over 19 amino acids. CDR3 protein: CAWSDKPGTGGRYRGEQYF. Here the CDR3 DNA reads TGTGCCTGGAGCGATAAACCCGGGACAGGGGGCCGTTATCGCGGGGAGCAGTACTTC.